These T cell receptor beta chains were read from a single sample in a study of shared clonotypes between healthy human individuals. Repertoires were generated with immunoSEQ multiplex PCR, while TCRdb's copy carries only in-frame clones and drops some. The sample consists of roughly 2 million clones, around 95% of them appearing once. Sequences were obtained from naive CD4+ T cells sorted from blood. Every receptor here comes from a man aged 18 to 35 in good health. Both conserved end residues are part of each CDR3. The order of the fields is D gene, J gene, clone size, V gene, CDR3 protein, CDR3 DNA. A D gene is named only where the DNA matches it firmly. Size tells how often a clone was seen (once, few, many) or the class of an expanded clone, and some rows leave it out.

D gene: TRBD2; J gene: TRBJ2-4; clone size: NA; V gene: TRBV4-2; CDR3 protein: CASSQAGSGGGWQNIQYF; CDR3 DNA: TGTGCCAGCAGCCAAGCCGGTTCGGGCGGGGGGTGGCAAAACATTCAGTACTTC
D gene: NA; J gene: TRBJ1-3; clone size: NA; V gene: TRBV10-2; CDR3 protein: CASSESWSGYSGNTIYF; CDR3 DNA: TGCGCCAGCAGTGAGTCGTGGTCCGGGTACTCTGGAAACACCATATATTTT
D gene: NA; J gene: TRBJ1-1; clone size: NA; V gene: TRBV30; CDR3 protein: CAWSGSAGTEAFF; CDR3 DNA: TGTGCCTGGAGTGGATCCGCGGGGACTGAAGCTTTCTTT
D gene: NA; J gene: TRBJ2-3; clone size: NA; V gene: TRBV6-9; CDR3 protein: CASSLGTLHTDGSTDTQYF; CDR3 DNA: TGTGCCAGCAGTTTGGGGACCTTACATACTGATGGGTCCACAGATACGCAGTATTTT
D gene: TRBD1; J gene: TRBJ2-7; clone size: NA; V gene: TRBV15; CDR3 protein: CATSREAGGTYEQYF; CDR3 DNA: TGTGCCACCAGCAGAGAAGCAGGGGGTACCTACGAGCAGTACTTC
D gene: TRBD1; J gene: TRBJ2-3; clone size: NA; V gene: TRBV5-1; CDR3 protein: CASRWDRARDTQYF; CDR3 DNA: TGCGCCAGCAGGTGGGACAGGGCGCGAGATACGCAGTATTTT
D gene: TRBD2; J gene: TRBJ2-3; clone size: few; V gene: TRBV7-2; CDR3 protein: CASSLYTSGTTDTQYF; CDR3 DNA: TGTGCCAGCAGCTTATATACTAGCGGGACCACAGATACGCAGTATTTT
D gene: NA; J gene: TRBJ1-2; clone size: NA; V gene: TRBV27; CDR3 protein: CASSYRQNYGYTF; CDR3 DNA: TGTGCCAGCAGTTACCGACAGAACTATGGCTACACCTTC
D gene: TRBD1; J gene: TRBJ1-5; clone size: NA; V gene: TRBV2; CDR3 protein: CASRHRGWSNQPQHF; CDR3 DNA: TGTGCCAGCAGGCACAGGGGCTGGAGCAATCAGCCCCAGCATTTT
D gene: TRBD2; J gene: TRBJ2-2; clone size: NA; V gene: TRBV7-9; CDR3 protein: CASSPGLAGGEELFF; CDR3 DNA: TGTGCCAGCAGCCCGGGACTAGCGGGGGGAGAGGAGCTGTTTTTT
D gene: NA; J gene: TRBJ2-2; clone size: once; V gene: TRBV18; CDR3 protein: CASSPIFGELFF; CDR3 DNA: TGTGCCAGCTCACCAATTTTCGGGGAGCTGTTTTTT
D gene: NA; J gene: TRBJ2-6; clone size: NA; V gene: TRBV27; CDR3 protein: CASSSRIISGANVLTF; CDR3 DNA: TGTGCCAGCAGCAGTAGGATAATCTCTGGGGCCAACGTCCTGACTTTC
D gene: NA; J gene: TRBJ1-2; clone size: NA; V gene: TRBV5-4; CDR3 protein: CASSWSAGTADYGYTF; CDR3 DNA: TGTGCCAGCAGCTGGTCAGCCGGGACGGCAGACTATGGCTACACCTTC
D gene: NA; J gene: TRBJ1-2; clone size: NA; V gene: TRBV6-6; CDR3 protein: CASSLPQENYGYTF; CDR3 DNA: TGTGCCAGCAGTTTGCCACAGGAGAACTATGGCTACACCTTC
D gene: TRBD1; J gene: TRBJ2-3; clone size: NA; V gene: TRBV5-1; CDR3 protein: CASSSGQGRRTDTQYF; CDR3 DNA: TGCGCCAGCAGCTCGGGACAGGGCCGGCGCACAGATACGCAGTATTTT
D gene: NA; J gene: TRBJ2-2; clone size: NA; V gene: TRBV7-2; CDR3 protein: CASSSANTGELFF; CDR3 DNA: TGTGCCAGCAGCTCCGCGAACACCGGGGAGCTGTTTTTT
D gene: TRBD2; J gene: TRBJ2-1; clone size: NA; V gene: TRBV15; CDR3 protein: CATSRGPGLADYNEQFF; CDR3 DNA: TGTGCCACCAGCAGGGGTCCGGGACTAGCAGATTACAATGAGCAGTTCTTC
D gene: NA; J gene: TRBJ1-1; clone size: NA; V gene: TRBV6-5; CDR3 protein: CASSSRGAEAFF; CDR3 DNA: TGTGCCAGCAGCTCCCGAGGGGCTGAAGCTTTCTTT
D gene: NA; J gene: TRBJ1-5; clone size: NA; V gene: TRBV30; CDR3 protein: CAWSRSSRDQPQHF; CDR3 DNA: TGTGCCTGGAGTCGGTCGTCCAGGGATCAGCCCCAGCATTTT
D gene: NA; J gene: TRBJ2-1; clone size: NA; V gene: TRBV5-1; CDR3 protein: CASSLDPGTSYNEQFF; CDR3 DNA: TGCGCCAGCAGCTTGGACCCGGGGACCTCCTACAATGAGCAGTTCTTC
D gene: TRBD2; J gene: TRBJ2-3; clone size: NA; V gene: TRBV7-9; CDR3 protein: CASSFIAGGTDTQYF; CDR3 DNA: TGTGCCAGCAGCTTTATAGCGGGAGGAACAGATACGCAGTATTTT
D gene: NA; J gene: TRBJ1-1; clone size: NA; V gene: TRBV6-5; CDR3 protein: CASNSRPPGEAFF; CDR3 DNA: TGTGCCAGCAATTCCCGACCCCCGGGTGAAGCTTTCTTT
D gene: NA; J gene: TRBJ1-2; clone size: NA; V gene: TRBV2; CDR3 protein: CASSDWGGAYGYTF; CDR3 DNA: TGTGCCAGCAGTGATTGGGGGGGCGCCTATGGCTACACCTTC
D gene: NA; J gene: TRBJ1-3; clone size: once; V gene: TRBV27; CDR3 protein: CASSEYGSGNTIYF; CDR3 DNA: TGTGCCAGCAGCGAATATGGGTCGGGAAACACCATATATTTT
D gene: TRBD1; J gene: TRBJ1-2; clone size: NA; V gene: TRBV12-5; CDR3 protein: CASGVSGTVSNYGYTF; CDR3 DNA: TGTGCTAGTGGTGTCTCCGGGACAGTCTCTAACTATGGCTACACCTTC
D gene: TRBD1; J gene: TRBJ1-3; clone size: NA; V gene: TRBV18; CDR3 protein: CASSPETGFGNTIYF; CDR3 DNA: TGTGCCAGCTCACCAGAGACAGGGTTCGGAAACACCATATATTTT
D gene: NA; J gene: TRBJ2-7; clone size: once; V gene: TRBV30; CDR3 protein: CAWSPMPTYEQYF; CDR3 DNA: TGTGCCTGGAGCCCGATGCCAACCTACGAGCAGTACTTC
D gene: NA; J gene: TRBJ1-2; clone size: NA; V gene: TRBV9; CDR3 protein: CASSVERGSGYTF; CDR3 DNA: TGTGCCAGCAGCGTAGAGCGGGGGAGTGGCTACACCTTC
D gene: NA; J gene: TRBJ2-6; clone size: NA; V gene: TRBV11-3; CDR3 protein: CASSIDGSNVLTF; CDR3 DNA: TGTGCCAGCAGCATCGACGGATCCAACGTCCTGACTTTC
D gene: NA; J gene: TRBJ2-7; clone size: NA; V gene: TRBV29-1; CDR3 protein: CSVATGSEQYF; CDR3 DNA: TGCAGCGTCGCTACAGGTAGCGAGCAGTACTTC
D gene: TRBD1; J gene: TRBJ1-5; clone size: few; V gene: TRBV2; CDR3 protein: CASSSTGVGSNQPQHF; CDR3 DNA: TGTGCCAGCAGTTCGACAGGGGTAGGCAGCAATCAGCCCCAGCATTTT
D gene: NA; J gene: TRBJ2-5; clone size: NA; V gene: TRBV4-1; CDR3 protein: CASSRLGGQETQYF; CDR3 DNA: TGCGCCAGCAGCCGCCTCGGCGGCCAAGAGACCCAGTACTTC
D gene: NA; J gene: TRBJ1-2; clone size: NA; V gene: TRBV27; CDR3 protein: CASIVPVGYTF; CDR3 DNA: TGTGCCAGCATAGTCCCAGTGGGCTACACCTTC
D gene: TRBD1; J gene: TRBJ1-6; clone size: NA; V gene: TRBV27; CDR3 protein: CASSLYGTANSPLHF; CDR3 DNA: TGTGCCAGCAGTTTATATGGGACAGCTAATTCACCCCTCCACTTT
D gene: TRBD1; J gene: TRBJ1-6; clone size: NA; V gene: TRBV4-1; CDR3 protein: CASSRGTEVNSPLHF; CDR3 DNA: TGCGCCAGCAGCCGCGGGACAGAAGTTAATTCACCCCTCCACTTT
D gene: NA; J gene: TRBJ2-5; clone size: once; V gene: TRBV7-2; CDR3 protein: CASSLRGAQETQYF; CDR3 DNA: TGTGCCAGCAGCTTGAGAGGGGCCCAAGAGACCCAGTACTTC
D gene: TRBD1; J gene: TRBJ2-5; clone size: NA; V gene: TRBV2; CDR3 protein: CASTGGWETQYF; CDR3 DNA: TGTGCCAGTACAGGGGGCTGGGAGACCCAGTACTTC
D gene: NA; J gene: TRBJ2-7; clone size: once; V gene: TRBV5-5; CDR3 protein: CASSLDSWRGEQYF; CDR3 DNA: TGTGCCAGCAGCTTGGACAGCTGGCGAGGCGAGCAGTACTTC